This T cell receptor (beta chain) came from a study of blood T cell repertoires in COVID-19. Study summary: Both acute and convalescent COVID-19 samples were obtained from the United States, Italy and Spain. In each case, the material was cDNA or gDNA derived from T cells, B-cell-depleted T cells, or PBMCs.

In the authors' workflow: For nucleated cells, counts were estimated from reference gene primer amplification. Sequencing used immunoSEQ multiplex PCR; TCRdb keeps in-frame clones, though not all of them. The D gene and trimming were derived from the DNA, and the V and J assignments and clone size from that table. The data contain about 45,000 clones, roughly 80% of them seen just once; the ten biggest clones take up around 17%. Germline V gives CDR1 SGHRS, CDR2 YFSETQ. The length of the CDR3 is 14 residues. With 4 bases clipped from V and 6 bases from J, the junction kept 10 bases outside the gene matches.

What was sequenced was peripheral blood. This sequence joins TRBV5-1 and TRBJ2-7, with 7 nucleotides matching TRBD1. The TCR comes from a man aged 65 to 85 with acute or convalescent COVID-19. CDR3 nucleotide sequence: TGCGCCAGCAGCAACGGACAGGCCGGCGGCGAGCAGTACTTC. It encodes CASSNGQAGGEQYF.